This T cell receptor (beta chain) was captured by sequencing in a study of blood T cell repertoires in COVID-19. Study context: The United States, Italy and Spain were the sources of the acute and convalescent COVID-19 samples. T cells, B-cell-depleted T cells, or PBMCs provided the cDNA or gDNA that served as material.

There are a few counts of this clone. Here immunoSEQ multiplex PCR was the method, and the copy in TCRdb shows in-frame clones only, minus some. The sample holds more than 120,000 clones, roughly 88% seen once. The source of this sequence is a human donor in a cohort sampled during active COVID-19. Sequencing was done on a sample of peripheral blood.

The CDR3 nucleotides read TGTGCCAGCAGTGATTTTAGGGGGTTTGAAAAACTGTTTTTT. This encodes CASSDFRGFEKLFF. The rearrangement links TRBV25-1 to TRBJ1-4, with D perhaps matching TRBD1 (6 bases). Germline V gives CDR1 MGHDK, CDR2 SYGVNS. There are 14 residues in the CDR3. The ends were cut back, 3 bases at V and 7 bases at J, with 12 bases in the middle.